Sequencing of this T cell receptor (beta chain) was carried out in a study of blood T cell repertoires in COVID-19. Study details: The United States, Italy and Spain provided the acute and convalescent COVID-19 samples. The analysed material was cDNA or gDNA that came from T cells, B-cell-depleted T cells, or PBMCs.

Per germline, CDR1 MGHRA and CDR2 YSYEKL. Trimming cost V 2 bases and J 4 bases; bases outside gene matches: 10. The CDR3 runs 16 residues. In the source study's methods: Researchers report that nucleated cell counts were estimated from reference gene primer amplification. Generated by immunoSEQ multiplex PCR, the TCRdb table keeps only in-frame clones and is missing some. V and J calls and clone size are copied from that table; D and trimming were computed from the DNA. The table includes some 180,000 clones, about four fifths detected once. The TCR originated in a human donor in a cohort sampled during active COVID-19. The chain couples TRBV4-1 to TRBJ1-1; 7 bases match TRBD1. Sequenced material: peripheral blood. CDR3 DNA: TGCGCCAGCAGCCAACCCGCGACAGGGATCGGCACTGAAGCTTTCTTT. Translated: CASSQPATGIGTEAFF.